This T cell receptor beta chain was profiled in a study of cytomegalovirus exposure and HLA in healthy donors. Study findings and constraints: Later analysis demonstrated an association between a missense DCLRE1C variant and TCR beta V- and J-gene trimming. Rare sequences made up most TCRs, while some public TCRs were found in many donors. Available immune exposure information was restricted to CMV serostatus only. The productive fraction for most TCR beta V segments was about 87% or about 30% in an earlier analysis.

As concerns this clone: Antigen unknown.

Researchers ran the PCR with 60 Vbeta and 13 Jbeta primers. Some clones are missing from TCRdb's copy, which holds only in-frame ones; the method was immunoSEQ multiplex PCR. The sample shows roughly 200,000 clones, roughly 79% of them seen only once. In germline, CDR1 is MDHEN, CDR2 SYDVKM. The CDR3 has 15 residues. V gave up 1 base and J gave up 4 bases; unmatched junction bases: 5. The receptor's source is a male donor in good health and CMV-seronegative. The specimen was PBMCs. The chain has TRBV28 and TRBJ1-2; 8 nucleotides align to TRBD1. In nucleotides, the CDR3 is TGTGCCAGCAGTTTATTGACAGGGGTGGGCTATGGCTACACCTTC. It encodes CASSLLTGVGYGYTF.